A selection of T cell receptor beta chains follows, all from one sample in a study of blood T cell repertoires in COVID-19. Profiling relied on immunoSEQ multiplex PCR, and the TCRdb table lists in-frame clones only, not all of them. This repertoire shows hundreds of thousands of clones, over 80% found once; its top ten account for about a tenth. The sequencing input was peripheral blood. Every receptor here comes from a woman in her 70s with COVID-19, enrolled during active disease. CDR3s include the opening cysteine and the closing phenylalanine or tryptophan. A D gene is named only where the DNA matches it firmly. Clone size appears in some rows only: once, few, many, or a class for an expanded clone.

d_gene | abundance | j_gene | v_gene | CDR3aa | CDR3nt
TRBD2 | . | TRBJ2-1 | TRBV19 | CASRNNGGSPSRDNEQFF | TGTGCCAGTAGAAATAATGGCGGGAGCCCATCCCGAGACAATGAGCAGTTCTTC
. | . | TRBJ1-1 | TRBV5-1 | CASSLTTANTEAFF | TGCGCCAGCAGCTTGACGACAGCGAACACTGAAGCTTTCTTT
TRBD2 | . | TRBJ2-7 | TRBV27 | CASSLGLAGGEQYF | TGTGCCAGCAGTTTGGGACTAGCGGGAGGGGAGCAGTACTTC
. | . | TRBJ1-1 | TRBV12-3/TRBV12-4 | CASNRGGVEAFF | TGTGCCAGTAACCGGGGAGGAGTGGAGGCTTTCTTT
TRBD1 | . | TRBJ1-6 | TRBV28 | CASSFFRGTGDSPLHF | TGTGCCAGCAGTTTTTTCCGCGGAACAGGGGATTCACCCCTCCACTTT
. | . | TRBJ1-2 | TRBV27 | CASSRRSPGAYGYTF | TGTGCCAGCAGCCGCCGGTCCCCAGGGGCCTATGGCTACACCTTC
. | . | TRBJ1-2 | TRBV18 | CASSLTQGSQTDYTF | TGTGCCAGCTCACTAACACAGGGCAGTCAGACGGACTACACCTTC
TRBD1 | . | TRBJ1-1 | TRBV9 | CASSPRQGAVTEAFF | TGTGCCAGCAGCCCCCGACAGGGGGCAGTAACTGAAGCTTTCTTT
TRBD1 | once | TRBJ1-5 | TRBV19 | CASSKDRARSSNQPQHF | TGTGCCAGTAGTAAAGACAGGGCGAGGAGTAGCAATCAGCCCCAGCATTTT
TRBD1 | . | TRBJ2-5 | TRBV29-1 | CSVEGIDRGTQYF | TGCAGCGTTGAAGGGATCGACAGGGGGACCCAGTACTTC
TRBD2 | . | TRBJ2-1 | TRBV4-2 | CASSQQFTSGAYNEQFF | TGTGCCAGCAGCCAACAATTTACTAGCGGCGCCTACAATGAGCAGTTCTTC
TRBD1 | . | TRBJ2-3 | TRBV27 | CASTKTGSLTDTQYF | TGTGCCAGCACCAAGACAGGGTCGCTCACAGATACGCAGTATTTT
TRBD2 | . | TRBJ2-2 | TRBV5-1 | CASSLSLAEGFANTGELFF | TGCGCCAGCAGCTTATCCCTAGCGGAGGGATTCGCGAACACCGGGGAGCTGTTTTTT
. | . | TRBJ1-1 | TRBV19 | CASSMEVSMNTEAFF | TGTGCCAGTAGTATGGAGGTCAGCATGAACACTGAAGCTTTCTTT
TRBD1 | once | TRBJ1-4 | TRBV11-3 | CASSPSTGNEKLFF | TGTGCCAGCAGCCCCTCGACAGGGAATGAAAAACTGTTTTTT
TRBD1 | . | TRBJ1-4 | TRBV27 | CASSSDRGDEKLFF | TGTGCCAGCAGCTCGGACAGGGGCGACGAAAAACTGTTTTTT
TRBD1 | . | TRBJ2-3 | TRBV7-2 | CASSHRPTGVSTDTQYF | TGTGCCAGCAGCCACAGACCGACAGGGGTCAGCACAGATACGCAGTATTTT
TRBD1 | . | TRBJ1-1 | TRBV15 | CATSRYPTGLNTEAFF | TGTGCCACCAGCAGGTATCCGACAGGGCTGAACACTGAAGCTTTCTTT
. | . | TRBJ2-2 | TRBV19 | CASRPNRGGSTGELFF | TGTGCCAGTAGACCAAACAGGGGAGGTAGCACCGGGGAGCTGTTTTTT
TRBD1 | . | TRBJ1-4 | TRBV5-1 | CASSPRQGPTNEKLFF | TGCGCCAGCAGCCCCCGACAGGGCCCCACTAATGAAAAACTGTTTTTT
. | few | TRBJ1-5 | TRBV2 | CASSERRRGQPQHF | TGTGCCAGCAGTGAAAGGAGGAGAGGGCAGCCCCAGCATTTT
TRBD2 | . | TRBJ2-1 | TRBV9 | CASSPSTGGRLAGGNEQFF | TGTGCCAGCAGCCCCTCGACAGGGGGCCGGCTAGCGGGAGGGAATGAGCAGTTCTTC
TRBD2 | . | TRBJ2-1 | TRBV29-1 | CSVLSGGLAGWGEQFF | TGCAGCGTGTTGAGCGGTGGGCTAGCGGGTTGGGGTGAGCAGTTCTTC
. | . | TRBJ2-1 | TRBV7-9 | CASSQTGSSYNEQFF | TGTGCCAGCAGTCAGACGGGTAGCTCCTACAATGAGCAGTTCTTC
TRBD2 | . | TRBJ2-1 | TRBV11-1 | CASSLAGLAGLHEQFF | TGTGCCAGCAGCTTAGCGGGACTAGCGGGACTTCATGAGCAGTTCTTC
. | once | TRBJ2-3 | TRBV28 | CASSLFSRAPDTQYF | TGTGCCAGCAGCCTATTTTCGAGGGCGCCAGATACGCAGTATTTT
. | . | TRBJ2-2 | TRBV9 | CASRANSGWDTGELFF | TGTGCCAGCAGAGCAAACTCAGGGTGGGACACCGGGGAGCTGTTTTTT
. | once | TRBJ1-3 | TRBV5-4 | CASSMTGAGNTIYF | TGTGCCAGCAGCATGACCGGGGCTGGAAACACCATATATTTT
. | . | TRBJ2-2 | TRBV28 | CASSPQNTGELFF | TGTGCCAGCAGTCCCCAGAACACCGGGGAGCTGTTTTTT
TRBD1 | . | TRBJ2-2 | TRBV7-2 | CASRGQGGTGELFF | TGTGCCAGCCGGGGACAGGGCGGCACCGGGGAGCTGTTTTTT
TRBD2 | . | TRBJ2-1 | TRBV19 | CASSGGSGILEQFF | TGTGCCAGTAGTGGGGGTAGCGGGATTCTTGAGCAGTTCTTC
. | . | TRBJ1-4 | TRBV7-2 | CASSQAAAGEKLFF | TGTGCCAGCAGCCAAGCGGCAGCAGGCGAAAAACTGTTTTTT
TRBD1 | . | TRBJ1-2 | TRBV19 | CASSTTGTGLVYGYTF | TGTGCCAGTAGTACTACCGGGACAGGGTTGGTTTATGGCTACACCTTC
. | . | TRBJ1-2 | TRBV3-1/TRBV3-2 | CASSTTGHGYTF | TGTGCCAGCAGCACTACAGGGCATGGCTACACCTTC
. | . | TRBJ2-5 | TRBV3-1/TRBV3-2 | CASSQDGSVKETQYF | TGTGCCAGCAGCCAAGACGGGTCGGTTAAAGAGACCCAGTACTTC
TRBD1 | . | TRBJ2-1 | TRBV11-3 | CASSHAPDRGQGEQFF | TGTGCCAGCAGCCATGCCCCCGACAGGGGGCAAGGTGAGCAGTTCTTC
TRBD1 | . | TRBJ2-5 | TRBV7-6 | CASSPGQGPQETQYF | TGTGCCAGCAGCCCCGGACAGGGACCCCAAGAGACCCAGTACTTC
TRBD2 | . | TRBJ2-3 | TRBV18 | CASSPKNSGREADTQYF | TGTGCCAGCTCACCGAAAAATAGCGGGAGAGAGGCAGATACGCAGTATTTT
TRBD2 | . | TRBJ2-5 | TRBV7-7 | CASSRMILAGGGETQYF | TGTGCTAGCAGCCGGATGATCCTAGCGGGAGGGGGGGAGACCCAGTACTTC
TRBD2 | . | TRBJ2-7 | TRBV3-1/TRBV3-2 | CASSQRTSGYEQYF | TGTGCCAGCAGCCAACGGACTAGCGGCTACGAGCAGTACTTC
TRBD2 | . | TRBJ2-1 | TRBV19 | CASSIPSGGRPNNEQFF | TGTGCCAGTAGTATACCATCGGGCGGGAGGCCCAACAATGAGCAGTTCTTC
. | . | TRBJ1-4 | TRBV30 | CAWSPWGLGEKLFF | TGTGCCTGGAGCCCATGGGGACTGGGTGAAAAACTGTTTTTT
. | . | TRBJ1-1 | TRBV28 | CASISVAGSQAFF | TGTGCCAGCATCTCGGTTGCGGGTTCACAAGCTTTCTTT